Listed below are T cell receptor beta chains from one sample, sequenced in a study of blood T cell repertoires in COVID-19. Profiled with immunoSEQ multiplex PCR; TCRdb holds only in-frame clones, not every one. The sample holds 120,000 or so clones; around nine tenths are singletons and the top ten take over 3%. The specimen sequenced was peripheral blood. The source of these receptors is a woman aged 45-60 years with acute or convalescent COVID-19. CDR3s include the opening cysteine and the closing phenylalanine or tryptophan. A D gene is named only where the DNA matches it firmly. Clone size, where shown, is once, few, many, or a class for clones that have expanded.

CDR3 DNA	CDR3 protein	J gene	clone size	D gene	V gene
TGCGCCAGCCGAGCTTCCCAGGGTACGGCCGGGGAGCTGTTTTTT	CASRASQGTAGELFF	TRBJ2-2	NA	NA	TRBV5-1
TGTGCCAGCAGCGTAGGGTATAGGGGGCAGGGAGCCTACGAGCAGTACTTC	CASSVGYRGQGAYEQYF	TRBJ2-7	NA	TRBD1	TRBV9
TGTGCCAGCAGTTCGGGTCCTAACCCCAATTCACCCCTCCACTTT	CASSSGPNPNSPLHF	TRBJ1-6	NA	NA	TRBV27
TGTGCCAGCAGCTACCGGGGGAGAGTCTACGAGCAGTACTTC	CASSYRGRVYEQYF	TRBJ2-7	NA	NA	TRBV14
TGTGCCAGCGGAAAGGGGATCGACTATGGCTACACCTTC	CASGKGIDYGYTF	TRBJ1-2	NA	NA	TRBV6-6
TGTGCCAGCAGCCAACACAGGGGAGCTACTGAAGCTTTCTTT	CASSQHRGATEAFF	TRBJ1-1	NA	TRBD1	TRBV14
TGTGCCTGGAGCGCAAAAGGGACAGGCGGGAATCTTAATGAGCAGTTCTTC	CAWSAKGTGGNLNEQFF	TRBJ2-1	few	TRBD1	TRBV30
TGTGCCAGTAGTTCTAGCGGGGGAGGCAAAGAGACCCAGTACTTC	CASSSSGGGKETQYF	TRBJ2-5	NA	TRBD2	TRBV19
TGTGCCAGCAGCCAAGGTGCCATTGAGCCAAAGTACTTC	CASSQGAIEPKYF	TRBJ2-4	NA	NA	TRBV3-1/TRBV3-2
TGCGCCAGCAGCCCCTTGGGCAGGGGGAATGAAAAACTGTTTTTT	CASSPLGRGNEKLFF	TRBJ1-4	few	TRBD1	TRBV5-1
TGTGCCAGCAGCCAAGGGGACAGGGGGGGATCCTACAATGAGCAGTTCTTC	CASSQGDRGGSYNEQFF	TRBJ2-1	NA	TRBD1	TRBV14
TGTGCCAGCAGCCGGGGACTAGCGGGAGAGACCCAGTACTTC	CASSRGLAGETQYF	TRBJ2-5	NA	TRBD2	TRBV7-9
TGTGCCAGCAGCACCCTTTCCTGGGGAGGGTTGGGCGAGCAGTACTTC	CASSTLSWGGLGEQYF	TRBJ2-7	NA	TRBD2	TRBV7-8
TGCAGTGCGACTCCGGATGAAAAACTGTTTTTT	CSATPDEKLFF	TRBJ1-4	NA	NA	TRBV20-1
TGTGCCAGCAGTTTATTAGGGAGCCAGCCCCAGCATTTT	CASSLLGSQPQHF	TRBJ1-5	once	NA	TRBV28
TGCGCCAGCAGCCGCAACGTGGTCGGGGTAGAGACCCAGTACTTC	CASSRNVVGVETQYF	TRBJ2-5	once	NA	TRBV5-1
TGTGCCAGCAGTGAGACTAGCGGGTGGGGTGAGCAGTTCTTC	CASSETSGWGEQFF	TRBJ2-1	NA	TRBD2	TRBV6-1
TGTGCCAGCAGCCTATTCGCCGGGACAGGGGGCGGTGAGACCCAGTACTTC	CASSLFAGTGGGETQYF	TRBJ2-5	NA	TRBD1	TRBV5-8
TGTGCCAGCAGCTCTCAGGGGAGAGAGACCCAGTACTTC	CASSSQGRETQYF	TRBJ2-5	NA	NA	TRBV5-4
TGTGCCAGCAGCCCGAGAGGCGGGGCCCCTCTCGGGGAGCTGTTTTTT	CASSPRGGAPLGELFF	TRBJ2-2	NA	NA	TRBV5-4
TGTGCCAGCTTGCCCTGGGAGCTCGGGACAGATACGCAGTATTTT	CASLPWELGTDTQYF	TRBJ2-3	NA	NA	TRBV2
TGTGCCAGCAGTCACAGGGGGCGCAGTAATTCACCCCTCCACTTT	CASSHRGRSNSPLHF	TRBJ1-6	NA	TRBD1	TRBV3-1/TRBV3-2
TGCGCCAGCAGGGCCATGTACGCCGGGGAGCTGTTTTTT	CASRAMYAGELFF	TRBJ2-2	NA	NA	TRBV5-1
TGTGCCAGCAGCGTGGTGTTCGGCGGGGAGCTGTTTTTT	CASSVVFGGELFF	TRBJ2-2	NA	NA	TRBV9
TGTGCCTGGGCGGGACAGGGGTCTTCACCCCTCCACTTT	CAWAGQGSSPLHF	TRBJ1-6	NA	TRBD1	TRBV30
TGTGCCAGCAGCCAACCCGGGAGATACTACGAGCAGTACTTC	CASSQPGRYYEQYF	TRBJ2-7	NA	NA	TRBV7-9
TGTGCCAGCAGTATATTAGCTGAAGAGACCCAGTACTTC	CASSILAEETQYF	TRBJ2-5	NA	NA	TRBV28
TGCGCCAGCAGGGCACAGGGGGCTTACAATGAGCAGTTCTTC	CASRAQGAYNEQFF	TRBJ2-1	NA	TRBD1	TRBV5-1
TGCGCCAGCAGCTTGCAGGGGTCCTCGGGAAACACCATATATTTT	CASSLQGSSGNTIYF	TRBJ1-3	NA	NA	TRBV5-1
TGTGCCAGCAGTTACGGACTGTACAATGAGCAGTTCTTC	CASSYGLYNEQFF	TRBJ2-1	NA	NA	TRBV6-5
TGCGCCAGCAGCTTAGTCGTTGAGGCCCGGGGGAGGAACACTGAAGCTTTCTTT	CASSLVVEARGRNTEAFF	TRBJ1-1	NA	NA	TRBV5-1
TGTGCCAGCAGTGAAGCGCTCGGGGGCAATCAGCCCCAGCATTTT	CASSEALGGNQPQHF	TRBJ1-5	few	NA	TRBV2
TGTGCCAGCACCCTAGACTTTGACAGCAACACTGAAGCTTTCTTT	CASTLDFDSNTEAFF	TRBJ1-1	NA	NA	TRBV28
TGTGCCAGCTCACCACTCTTCGCGGGAGGACGGCACAATGAGCAGTTCTTC	CASSPLFAGGRHNEQFF	TRBJ2-1	NA	TRBD2	TRBV18
TGTGCGGCGCCCCGACAGGGTCCACAGCATTTT	CAAPRQGPQHF	TRBJ1-5	NA	TRBD1	TRBV27
TGTGCCAGCAACTTTAGCGGGTGGCGATCTTACGAGCAGTACTTC	CASNFSGWRSYEQYF	TRBJ2-7	few	TRBD2	TRBV5-6
TGCGCCAGCAGCTTTGGTAGCGGAGGACCTTACGAGCAGTACTTC	CASSFGSGGPYEQYF	TRBJ2-7	NA	NA	TRBV5-1
TGTGCCAGCAGCCAGTCTAGCGGAGACACAGATACGCAGTATTTT	CASSQSSGDTDTQYF	TRBJ2-3	few	TRBD2	TRBV4-2
TGTGCCAGCAGACGAAGCGCAGATACGCAGTATTTT	CASRRSADTQYF	TRBJ2-3	NA	NA	TRBV6-5
TGTGCCAGCCTCATTACAGGGAAGGACACTGAAGCTTTCTTT	CASLITGKDTEAFF	TRBJ1-1	NA	NA	TRBV6-5
TGTGCCAGCAGCCCTCGACAGGGTCGGGAGACCCAGTACTTC	CASSPRQGRETQYF	TRBJ2-5	NA	TRBD1	TRBV7-9
TGTGCCAGTAGTATAGTTAGTACTAGCCCGGACAATGAGCAGTTCTTC	CASSIVSTSPDNEQFF	TRBJ2-1	NA	NA	TRBV19
TGTGCCAGCAGGCAGGACAGGGGGAAGAGCTATGGCTACACCTTC	CASRQDRGKSYGYTF	TRBJ1-2	NA	TRBD1	TRBV2
TGTGCCAGCAAATTGGCCCCTAGCGGGAACCCAGATACGCAGTATTTT	CASKLAPSGNPDTQYF	TRBJ2-3	NA	TRBD2	TRBV5-6
TGTGCCAGCAGCAACAGGGGCGCCACTTACGAGCAGTACTTC	CASSNRGATYEQYF	TRBJ2-7	NA	TRBD1	TRBV7-2
TGCGCCAGCAGCTTGGCATCGTTAGCCGGGGGGTCTGGCTACAATGAGCAGTTCTTC	CASSLASLAGGSGYNEQFF	TRBJ2-1	NA	TRBD2	TRBV5-1
TGTGCCAGCAGCCACGGGACAGGGACAGAGACCCAGTACTTC	CASSHGTGTETQYF	TRBJ2-5	NA	TRBD1	TRBV5-6
TGCGCCAGCAGCTTGGCCGGGCGGACTAGCGGGAGGGAGGCCCAGTACTTC	CASSLAGRTSGREAQYF	TRBJ2-5	NA	TRBD2	TRBV5-1
TGCGCCAGCCCCCTAGCGCGCAATGAGCAGTTCTTC	CASPLARNEQFF	TRBJ2-1	NA	NA	TRBV10-1
TGTGCCAGCAGTTCCCTCAGGATCTCCTACGAGCAGTACTTC	CASSSLRISYEQYF	TRBJ2-7	NA	NA	TRBV6-2/TRBV6-3
TGTGCCAGCAGCCAAGAAGGGACAGGGGGTCGGTACAATGAGCAGTTCTTC	CASSQEGTGGRYNEQFF	TRBJ2-1	once	TRBD1	TRBV4-2
TGTGCCAGCAGTTTATTACGGGAGAGTGAGCAGTTCTTC	CASSLLRESEQFF	TRBJ2-1	NA	NA	TRBV12-3/TRBV12-4
TGTGCCAGTAGTCAGTCGGGGAGCTATGGCTACACCTTC	CASSQSGSYGYTF	TRBJ1-2	NA	NA	TRBV12-3/TRBV12-4
TGTGCCAGTAGTATGTCGACCGGGACTAGAACCTACGAGCAGTACTTC	CASSMSTGTRTYEQYF	TRBJ2-7	NA	TRBD2	TRBV19
TGCGCCTCCGCGACAGGGGTCCTTTCCCAAGAGACCCAGTACTTC	CASATGVLSQETQYF	TRBJ2-5	once	TRBD1	TRBV4-1
TGTGCCAGCAGTTCCTTTGGAGGGACCGGGGAGCTGTTTTTT	CASSSFGGTGELFF	TRBJ2-2	NA	NA	TRBV6-6
TGTGCCAGTAGTATCAGCGGGCCAGGGAGGCCGACAGATACGCAGTATTTT	CASSISGPGRPTDTQYF	TRBJ2-3	NA	NA	TRBV19